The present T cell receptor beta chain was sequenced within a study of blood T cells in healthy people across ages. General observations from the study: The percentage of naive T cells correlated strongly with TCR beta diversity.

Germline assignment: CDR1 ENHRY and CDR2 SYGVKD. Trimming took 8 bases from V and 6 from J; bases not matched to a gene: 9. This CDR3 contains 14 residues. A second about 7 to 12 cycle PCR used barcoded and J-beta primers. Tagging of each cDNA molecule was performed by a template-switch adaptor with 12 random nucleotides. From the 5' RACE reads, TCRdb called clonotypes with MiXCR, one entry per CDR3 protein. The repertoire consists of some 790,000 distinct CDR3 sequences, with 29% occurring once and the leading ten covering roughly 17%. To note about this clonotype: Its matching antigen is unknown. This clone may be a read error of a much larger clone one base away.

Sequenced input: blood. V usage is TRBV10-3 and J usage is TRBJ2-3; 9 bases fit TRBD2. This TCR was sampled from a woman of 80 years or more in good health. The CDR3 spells CAIQRGAASDTQYF. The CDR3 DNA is TGTGCCATCCAGCGGGGGGCCGCCAGTGATACGCAGTATTTT.